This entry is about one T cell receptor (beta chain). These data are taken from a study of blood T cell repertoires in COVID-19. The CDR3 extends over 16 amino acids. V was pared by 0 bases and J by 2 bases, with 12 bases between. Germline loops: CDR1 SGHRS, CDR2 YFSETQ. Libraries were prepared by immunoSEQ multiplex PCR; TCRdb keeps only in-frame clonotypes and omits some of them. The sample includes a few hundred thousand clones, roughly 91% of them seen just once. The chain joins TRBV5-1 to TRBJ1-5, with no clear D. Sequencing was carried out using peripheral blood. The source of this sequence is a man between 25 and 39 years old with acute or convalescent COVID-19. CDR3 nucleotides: TGCGCCAGCAGCTTGGGACTCCTCCTGGGCAATCAGCCCCAGCATTTT. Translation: CASSLGLLLGNQPQHF.